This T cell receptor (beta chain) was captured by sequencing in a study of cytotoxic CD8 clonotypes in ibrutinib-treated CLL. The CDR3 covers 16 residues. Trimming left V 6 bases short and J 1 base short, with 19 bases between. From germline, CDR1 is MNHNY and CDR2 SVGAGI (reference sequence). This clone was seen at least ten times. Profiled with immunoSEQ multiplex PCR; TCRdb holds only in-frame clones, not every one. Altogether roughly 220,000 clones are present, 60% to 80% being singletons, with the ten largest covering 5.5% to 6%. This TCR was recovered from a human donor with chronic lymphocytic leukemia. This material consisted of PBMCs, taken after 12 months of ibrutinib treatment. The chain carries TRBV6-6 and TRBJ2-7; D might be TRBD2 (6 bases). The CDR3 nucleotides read TGTGCCAGCAGAGCAACCCGGGGGATGGGGTCCTACGAGCAGTACTTC. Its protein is CASRATRGMGSYEQYF.